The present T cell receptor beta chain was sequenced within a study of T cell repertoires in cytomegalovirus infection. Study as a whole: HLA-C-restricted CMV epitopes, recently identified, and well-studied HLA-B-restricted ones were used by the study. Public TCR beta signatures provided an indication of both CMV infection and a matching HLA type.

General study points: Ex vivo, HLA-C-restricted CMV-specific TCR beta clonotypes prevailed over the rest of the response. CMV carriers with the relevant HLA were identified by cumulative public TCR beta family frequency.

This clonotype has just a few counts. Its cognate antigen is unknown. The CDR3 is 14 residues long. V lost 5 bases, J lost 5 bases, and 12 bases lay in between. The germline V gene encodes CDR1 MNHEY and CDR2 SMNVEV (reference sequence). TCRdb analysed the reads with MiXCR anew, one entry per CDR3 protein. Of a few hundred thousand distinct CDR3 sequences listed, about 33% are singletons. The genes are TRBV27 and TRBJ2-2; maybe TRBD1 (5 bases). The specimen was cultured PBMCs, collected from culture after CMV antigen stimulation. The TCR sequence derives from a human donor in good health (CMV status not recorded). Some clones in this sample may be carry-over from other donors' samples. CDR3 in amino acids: CASSIRVGTGELFF. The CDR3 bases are TGTGCCAGCAGTATCAGGGTGGGGACCGGGGAGCTGTTTTTT.